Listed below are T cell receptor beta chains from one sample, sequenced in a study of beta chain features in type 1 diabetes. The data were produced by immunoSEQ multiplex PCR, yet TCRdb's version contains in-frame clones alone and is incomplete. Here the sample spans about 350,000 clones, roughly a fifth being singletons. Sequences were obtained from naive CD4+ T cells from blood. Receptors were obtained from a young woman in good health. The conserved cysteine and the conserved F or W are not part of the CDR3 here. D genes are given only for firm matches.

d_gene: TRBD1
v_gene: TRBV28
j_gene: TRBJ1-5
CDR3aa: ASGDRVGQPQH

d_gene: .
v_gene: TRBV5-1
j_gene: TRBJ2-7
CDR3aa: ASSSGTSVPYEQY

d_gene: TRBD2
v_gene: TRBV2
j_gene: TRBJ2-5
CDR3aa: ASRWLAVQETQY

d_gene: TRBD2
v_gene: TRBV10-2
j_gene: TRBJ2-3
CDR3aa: ASSERLAGGKRGGTDTQY

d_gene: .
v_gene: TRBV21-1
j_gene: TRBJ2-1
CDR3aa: ASSIDSVSYNEQF

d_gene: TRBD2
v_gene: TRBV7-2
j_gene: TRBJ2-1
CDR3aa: ASSQAGFEQF

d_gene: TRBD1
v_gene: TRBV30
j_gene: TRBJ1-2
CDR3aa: AGGQGVGYT

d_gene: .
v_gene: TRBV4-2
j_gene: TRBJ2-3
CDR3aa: ASSPGHLPPDTQY

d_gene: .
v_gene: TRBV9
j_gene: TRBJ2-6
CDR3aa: ASSVGLPGANVLT

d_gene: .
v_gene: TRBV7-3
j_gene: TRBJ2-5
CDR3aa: ASSLGTPQETQY

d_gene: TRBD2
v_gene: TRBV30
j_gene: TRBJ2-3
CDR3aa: AWSTGTSGGATDTQY

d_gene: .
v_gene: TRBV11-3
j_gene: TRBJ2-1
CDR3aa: ASSRGGGDEQF

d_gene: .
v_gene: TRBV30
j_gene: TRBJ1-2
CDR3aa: AWSVLGQAYGYT

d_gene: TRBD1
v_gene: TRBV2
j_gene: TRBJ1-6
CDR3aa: ASHSWTGWDSPLH

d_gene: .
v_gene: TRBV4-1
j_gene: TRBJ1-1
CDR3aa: ASSLRATEAF

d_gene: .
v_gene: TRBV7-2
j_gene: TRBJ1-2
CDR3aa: ASSLASGTNYGYT

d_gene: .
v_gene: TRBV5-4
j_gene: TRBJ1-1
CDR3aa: ASSLVGVRTEAF

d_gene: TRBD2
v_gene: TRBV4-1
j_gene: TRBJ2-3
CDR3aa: ASSTPGRGLPTDTQY

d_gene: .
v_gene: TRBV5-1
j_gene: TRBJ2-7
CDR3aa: ASSGILDQGEQY

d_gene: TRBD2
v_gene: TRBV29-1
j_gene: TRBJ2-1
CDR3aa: SVDSTSGNYNEQF

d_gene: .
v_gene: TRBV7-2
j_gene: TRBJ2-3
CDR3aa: ASSLTGVLRTDTQY

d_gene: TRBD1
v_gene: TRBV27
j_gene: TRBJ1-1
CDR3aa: ASRSTGGTEAF

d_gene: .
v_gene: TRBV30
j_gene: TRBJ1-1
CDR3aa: AWSSSGTEAF

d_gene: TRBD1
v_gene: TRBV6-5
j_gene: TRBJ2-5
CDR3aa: ASSYGTGVKRETQY

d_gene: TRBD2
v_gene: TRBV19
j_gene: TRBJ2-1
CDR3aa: ASSIGRGVAYNEQF

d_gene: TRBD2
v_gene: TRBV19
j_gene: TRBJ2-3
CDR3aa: ATRGLAVNTQY

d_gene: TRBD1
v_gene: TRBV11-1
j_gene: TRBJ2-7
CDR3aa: ASSWTGTGGYEQY

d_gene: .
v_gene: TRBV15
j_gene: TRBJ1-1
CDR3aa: ATSRNPGQKNTEAF

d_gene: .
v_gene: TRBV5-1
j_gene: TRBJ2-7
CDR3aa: ASSTIRGGEQY

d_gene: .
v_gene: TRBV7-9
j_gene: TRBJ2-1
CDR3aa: ASRIGVNEQF

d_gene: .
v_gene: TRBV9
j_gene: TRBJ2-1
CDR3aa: ASSPQLAPHNEQF

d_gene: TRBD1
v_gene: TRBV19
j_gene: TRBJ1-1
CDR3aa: ASSKQGANTEAF

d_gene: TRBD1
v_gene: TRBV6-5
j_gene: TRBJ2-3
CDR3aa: ASRPRGQKADTQY

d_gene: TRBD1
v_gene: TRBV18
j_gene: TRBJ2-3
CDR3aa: ASSPDRGAGTQY

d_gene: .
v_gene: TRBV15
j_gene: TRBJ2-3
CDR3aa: ATSKRADTQY

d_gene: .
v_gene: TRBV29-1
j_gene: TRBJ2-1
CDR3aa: SLPPRRYYNEQF

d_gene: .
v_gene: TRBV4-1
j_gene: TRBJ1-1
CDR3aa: ASSQPTQGETEAF

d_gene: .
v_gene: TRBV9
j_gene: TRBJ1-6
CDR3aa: ASSLADSPLH

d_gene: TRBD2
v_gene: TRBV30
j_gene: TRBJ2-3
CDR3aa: AWSPAGDTQY

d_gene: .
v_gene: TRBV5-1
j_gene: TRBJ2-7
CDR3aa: ASSLEQPGTYEQY

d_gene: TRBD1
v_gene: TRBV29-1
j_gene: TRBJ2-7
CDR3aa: SVEAGTGNQY

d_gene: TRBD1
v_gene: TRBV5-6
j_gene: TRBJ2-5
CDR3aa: ASSFRTGARETQY

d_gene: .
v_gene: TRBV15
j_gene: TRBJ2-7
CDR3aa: ATSRDRGGYEQY

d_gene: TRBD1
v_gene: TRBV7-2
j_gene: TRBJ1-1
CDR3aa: ASSLARGPNTEAF

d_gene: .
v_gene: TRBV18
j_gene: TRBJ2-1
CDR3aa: ASSPRQASEQF

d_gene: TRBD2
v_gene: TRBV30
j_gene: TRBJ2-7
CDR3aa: AWSILVSSGRSEQY

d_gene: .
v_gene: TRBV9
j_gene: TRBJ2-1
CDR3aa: ASSGSSYNEQF

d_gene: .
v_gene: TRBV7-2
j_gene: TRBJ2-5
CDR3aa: ASSFVFTSQETQY

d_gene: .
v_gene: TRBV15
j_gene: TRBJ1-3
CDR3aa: ATSRDSFSGNTIY

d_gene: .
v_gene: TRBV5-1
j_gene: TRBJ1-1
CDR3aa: ASSFLNLRDTEAF

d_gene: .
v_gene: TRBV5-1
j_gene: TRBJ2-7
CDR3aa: ASNGGSSYEQY